The entry below describes one T cell receptor (beta chain). This clone has more than one count but fewer than ten. Its antigen is currently not known. No much larger clone is present one base from it, and per-base qualities are unavailable. In light of the paper, this sample's time point label describes: baseline pretreatment blood. Explained via the paper, the treatment or condition label denotes: 15 Gy SBRT to primary tumor, nephrectomy 4 weeks later. To follow tumor-enriched clonotypes, peripheral blood was collected serially from radiation-treated patients at baseline and again at 2 weeks and 4 weeks after SBRT. Every patient had renal cell carcinoma of clear cell pathology. Genomic DNA for TCR sequencing was prepared using the QIAamp DNA Blood Mini Kit (Qiagen). Only samples passing all quality control checks were included in the analyses. The CDR3, cysteine through phenylalanine, is 15 amino acids long. Only the CDR3 DNA stays, 45 bases, in frame from base 1. V is shortened by 5 bases, J by 0 bases, and the region joining them spans 11 bases. CDR1 and CDR2, per the germline V gene, are WSHSY and SAAADI.

The data were obtained in a study of radiation and T cells in renal cell carcinoma (dated by TCRdb to the early 2020s). For context, the study as a whole: Samples were obtained from a clinical trial, in which 15 Gy stereotactic body radiation therapy was delivered to primary renal cell carcinomas and nephrectomy was performed 4 weeks later. Across all 55 or so samples, approximately 4,000,000 unique CDR3 nucleotide sequences, encoding about 2,700,000 unique CDR3 amino acid sequences, were identified. In total, 50 to 60 samples underwent TCR beta sequencing: some 25 tumors plus 27 peripheral blood samples. General conclusions and limits of the study: With a single-armed trial design, the study had no way to address how radiation dose or scheduling affects the TCR repertoire. Blood repertoire dynamics were not followed beyond 4 weeks after treatment. Top tumor clonotypes rose in blood from baseline to 2 weeks post-radiation, then contracted by 4 weeks, suggesting transient expansion of tumor-resident clones. No pretreatment tumor biopsies were available, so the baseline intratumoral presence of clonotypes could not be determined.

TCR beta libraries were generated from genomic DNA with the immunoSEQ kit, following the manufacturer's recommendations. Library preparation used a first multiplex PCR with proprietary primers, then a second PCR adding unique barcodes, with bead cleanups after each round. A positive control reaction and a negative control reaction, both provided in the kit, were run with every batch of samples. The final libraries were assessed on an Agilent 4200 TapeStation D1000 ScreenTape, pooled by volume, and quantified by qPCR. Sequencing was performed on an Illumina NextSeq500 using a MidOutput 150-cycle cartridge, with 156 Read1 cycles, 15 Index1 cycles, and the kit custom primers. The pooled library was loaded at around 1 pM, and about 21% PhiX control was spiked in. In the paper's pipeline: Vendor-processed data were analyzed in R, and a clonotype was defined as all T cells sharing the same CDR3 nucleotide sequence. In the clone abundance analyses, frequencies in each sample were normalized to that sample's 10,000 most abundant clones. Public T cell clones, which averaged fewer than five per sample, were excluded before analysis. An abundance difference of at least 32-fold between compartments was the criterion for calling clonotypes tumor-enriched or baseline blood-enriched. A beta-binomial differential abundance model was used to identify clonotypes that expanded or contracted between blood time points. The Baroni-Urbani and Buser coefficient was used to measure tumor-blood repertoire similarity, and groups were compared with two-tailed Wilcoxon tests in R. TCRdb obtained this table from immuneACCESS and retained in-frame rearrangements with V and J assigned. These tables miss some clones; where compared with another copy, unresolved V genes account for less than half of the shortfall, and the remainder is unexplained. V and J calls plus clone size are reproduced from that table; the DNA served to infer D and trimming. The sample records 100,000 or so clones, 65% to 90% of which are singletons. The leading ten clones occupy approximately 8.1% of the sample.

The sample here was blood, taken from a patient whose treatment included radiotherapy and nephrectomy. The TCR comes from a man between 45 and 60 years old with renal cell carcinoma. The chain links TRBV10-2 with TRBJ1-5; no D segment can be confidently identified. The DNA reads as follows: TGCGCCAGCAGTAGAGATCAGATTAGCAATCAGCCCCAGCATTTT. Its protein reads: CASSRDQISNQPQHF.